This paragraph covers one T cell receptor beta chain sequence. Antigen unknown. This specimen comes from a study of cytomegalovirus exposure and HLA in healthy donors. Findings and limits, study-wide: Later analysis identified 15,000 to 20,000 TCR beta sequences associated with HLA alleles, using a false discovery rate threshold of 0.05.

Primers: 60 Vbeta forward and 13 Jbeta reverse. Assay: immunoSEQ multiplex PCR; the TCRdb copy retains only in-frame clones and omits some. Of around 150,000 clones listed, around 80% are singletons. Sequenced sample: PBMCs. The clonotype originates from a woman aged 18 to 35 in good health and CMV-seronegative.

DNA of the CDR3: TGTGCCTGGAGTGTTTTGGCGGGAGATCAGCCCCAGCATTTT. Its translation: CAWSVLAGDQPQHF. This chain joins TRBV30 and TRBJ1-5; D not resolved. The CDR3 covers 14 residues. Trimming stripped 0 bases from V and 5 bases from J, with 11 bases between. Germline V gene data show CDR1 as GTSNPN and CDR2 as SVGIG (reference sequence).